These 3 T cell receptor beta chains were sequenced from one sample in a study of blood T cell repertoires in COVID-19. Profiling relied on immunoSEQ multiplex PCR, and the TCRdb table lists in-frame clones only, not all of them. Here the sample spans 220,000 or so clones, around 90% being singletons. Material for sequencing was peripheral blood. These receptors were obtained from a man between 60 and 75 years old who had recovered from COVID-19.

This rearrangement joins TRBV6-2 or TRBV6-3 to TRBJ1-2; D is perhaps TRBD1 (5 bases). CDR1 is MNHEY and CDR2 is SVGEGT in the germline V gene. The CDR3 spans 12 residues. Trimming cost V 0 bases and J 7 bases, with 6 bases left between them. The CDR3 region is CASSYSGAGYTF. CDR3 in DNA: TGTGCCAGCAGTTACTCAGGGGCTGGCTACACCTTC.

The CDR3 sequence is CASSRAQGANLLGYTF. CDR3 bases: TGTGCCAGCAGTAGGGCACAGGGGGCGAATTTACTTGGCTACACCTTC. V is TRBV27 and J is TRBJ1-2; 9 bases map to TRBD1. Germline V gene sequence: CDR1 MNHEY, CDR2 SMNVEV (reference sequence). With V trimmed by 5 bases and J by 7 bases, 14 bases remained unmatched. The CDR3 loop spans 16 amino acids.

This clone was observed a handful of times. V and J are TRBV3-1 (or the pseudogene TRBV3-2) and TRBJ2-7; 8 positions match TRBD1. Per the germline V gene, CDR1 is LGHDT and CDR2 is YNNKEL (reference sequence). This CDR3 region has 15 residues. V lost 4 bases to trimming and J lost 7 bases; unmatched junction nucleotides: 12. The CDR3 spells CASSRSRGPVVEQYF. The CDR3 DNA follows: TGTGCCAGCAGCCGATCCAGGGGGCCCGTGGTTGAGCAGTACTTC.